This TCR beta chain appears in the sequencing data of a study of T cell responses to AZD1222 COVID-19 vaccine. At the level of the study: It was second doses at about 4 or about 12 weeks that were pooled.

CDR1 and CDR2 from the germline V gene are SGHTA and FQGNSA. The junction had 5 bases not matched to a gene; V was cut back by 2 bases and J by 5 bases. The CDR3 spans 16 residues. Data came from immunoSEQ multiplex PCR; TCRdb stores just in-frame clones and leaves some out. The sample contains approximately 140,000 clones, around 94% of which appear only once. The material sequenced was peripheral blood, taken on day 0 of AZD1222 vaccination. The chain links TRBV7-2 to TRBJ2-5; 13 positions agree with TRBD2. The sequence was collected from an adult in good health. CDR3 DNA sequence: TGTGCCAGCAGCTTAACTAGCGGGGGGGCCGGGGAGACCCAGTACTTC. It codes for CASSLTSGGAGETQYF.